Sequencing of this TCR beta chain was carried out in a study of CD8+CD57+ T cells in acquired aplastic anemia. Whole-study context: Recorded DNA amounts for sorted CD4+ and CD8+ cells had an average of approximately 3.2 ug. Study conclusions and caveats: Common to patients and controls were around 30 CD8+ CDR3 sequences. In CD8+ cells, Simpson's diversity showed no significant difference between patients and controls.

Patients included in sequencing had previously demonstrated CD8+CD57+ cell expansion by flow cytometry. Every patient was diagnosed with severe acquired aplastic anemia. This CDR3 has 13 amino acids. Per germline, CDR1 SGHTA and CDR2 FQGNSA. The use of genomic DNA as template underpinned the TCR beta VDJ and CDR3 profiling. TCRdb re-called the reads through MiXCR, storing one row per CDR3 protein. The sample shows roughly 250,000 distinct CDR3 sequences, 82% of them seen only once. For this clonotype: The antigen is not known. One junction end does not reproduce the germline sequence, and a read error may be involved.

The sequence was collected from a human donor with aplastic anemia. The sample comprised sorted CD4+, CD8+, or CD8+CD57+ T cells (not recorded which) from PBMCs. The V call is TRBV7-2, the J call TRBJ2-3, with 16 bases aligning to TRBD2. CDR3 in amino acids: CASTPAGTSGRAW. CDR3 DNA sequence: TGTGCCAGCACACCTGCGGGGACTAGCGGGAGGGCCTGG.